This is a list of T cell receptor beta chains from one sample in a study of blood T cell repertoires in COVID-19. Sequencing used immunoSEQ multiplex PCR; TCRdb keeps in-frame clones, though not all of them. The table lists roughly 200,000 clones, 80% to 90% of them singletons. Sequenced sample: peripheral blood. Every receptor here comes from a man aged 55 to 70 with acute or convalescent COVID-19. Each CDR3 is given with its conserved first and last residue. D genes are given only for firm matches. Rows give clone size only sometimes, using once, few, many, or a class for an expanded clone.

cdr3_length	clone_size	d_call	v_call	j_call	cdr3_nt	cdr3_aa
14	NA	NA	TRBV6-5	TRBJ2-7	TGTGCCAGCAGCGGACAACTTGCCTCCTACGAGCAGTACTTC	CASSGQLASYEQYF
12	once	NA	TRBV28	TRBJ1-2	TGTGCCAGCAGTCCTAGGAGGGTCGGCTACACCTTC	CASSPRRVGYTF
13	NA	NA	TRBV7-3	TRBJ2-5	TGTGCCAGCAGCCGTGCGCTAAAAGAGACCCAGTACTTC	CASSRALKETQYF
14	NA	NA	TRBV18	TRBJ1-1	TGTGCCAGCTCACCATCAGATGTGAACACTGAAGCTTTCTTT	CASSPSDVNTEAFF
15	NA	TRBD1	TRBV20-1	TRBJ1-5	TGCAGTGCTAGTCGCGGGACAGGGGGGGGACAGCCCCAGCATTTT	CSASRGTGGGQPQHF
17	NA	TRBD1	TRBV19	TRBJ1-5	TGTGCCAGTAGCCCTATAGCTGGCAGGGGGCCGGGTCAGCCCCAGCATTTT	CASSPIAGRGPGQPQHF
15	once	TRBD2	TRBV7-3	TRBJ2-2	TGTGCCAGCAGCTTAGGACTAGCGGGGACCGGGGAGCTGTTTTTT	CASSLGLAGTGELFF
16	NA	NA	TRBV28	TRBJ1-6	TGTGCCAGCAGTTTAGTACCGGGACATACTAATTCACCCCTCCACTTT	CASSLVPGHTNSPLHF
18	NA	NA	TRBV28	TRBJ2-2	TGTGCCAGCAGTCCGCACCCCGGACTCAACGCGAACACCGGGGAGCTGTTTTTT	CASSPHPGLNANTGELFF
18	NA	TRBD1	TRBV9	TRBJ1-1	TGTGCCAGCACCTGTAGATACCCCGGGGGACAGGGGAAAACTGAAGCTTTCTTT	CASTCRYPGGQGKTEAFF
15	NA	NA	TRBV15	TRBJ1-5	TGTGCCACCAGCAGAGGAGATTTTGGCAATCAGCCCCAGCATTTT	CATSRGDFGNQPQHF
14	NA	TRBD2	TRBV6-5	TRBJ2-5	TGTGCCAGCCGGCCGGGGGGGGCCGAGGAGACCCAGTACTTC	CASRPGGAEETQYF
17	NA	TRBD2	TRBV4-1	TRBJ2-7	TGCGCCAGCAGCCAAGATGGGGTGGGGGACTACCGCTACGAGCAGTACTTC	CASSQDGVGDYRYEQYF
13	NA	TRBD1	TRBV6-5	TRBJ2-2	TGTGCCAGCAGCTTACAGGGGACCGGGGAGCTGTTTTTT	CASSLQGTGELFF
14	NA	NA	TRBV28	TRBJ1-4	TGTGCCAGCAGGTACTCGGGTTCTAATGAAAAACTGTTTTTT	CASRYSGSNEKLFF
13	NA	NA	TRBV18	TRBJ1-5	TGTGCCAGCTCACCCGATTATAGTCAGCCCCAGCATTTT	CASSPDYSQPQHF
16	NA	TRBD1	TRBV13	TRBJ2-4	TGTGCCAGCAGCCACCGGACAGGTTCCACGGCAGAGGGTCAGCGCTTC	CASSHRTGSTAEGQRF
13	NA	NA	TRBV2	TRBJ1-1	TGTGCCAGCGGGGGCAGAGTAAACACTGAAGCTTTCTTT	CASGGRVNTEAFF
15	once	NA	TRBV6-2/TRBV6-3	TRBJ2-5	TGTGCCAGCAGCCACCTGCAGGTCCAAAGTGAGACCCAGTACTTC	CASSHLQVQSETQYF
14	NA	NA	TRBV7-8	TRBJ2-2	TGTGCCAGCAGCTCGGGGGCGAACACCGGGGAGCTGTTTTTT	CASSSGANTGELFF
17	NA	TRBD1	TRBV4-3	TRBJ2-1	TGCGCCAGCAGCCAGGGTTTGCCGGGACAGGGGGCCCCGGAGCAGTTCTTC	CASSQGLPGQGAPEQFF
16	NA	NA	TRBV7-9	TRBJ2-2	TGTGCCAGCAGCCTACAAACAGGATGGAACACCGGGGAGCTGTTTTTT	CASSLQTGWNTGELFF
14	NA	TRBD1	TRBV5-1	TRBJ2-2	TGCGCCAGCATGTTGACAGGGGGTACCGGGGAGCTGTTTTTT	CASMLTGGTGELFF